Below, 30 T cell receptor beta chains from the same sample are listed, as sequenced in a study of vaccination effects on CD4 cells after COVID-19 (dated 2022 in TCRdb). Their antigens are not known. The ViraFEST assay stimulated PBMC with viral peptide pools and then used TCR sequencing to identify antigen-specific CD4+ T cell clonotypes by expansion. After 10 to 11 days of culture, CD4+ T cells were isolated with the EasySep CD4+ T cell isolation kit. None of the healthy vaccine recipients had a prior SARS-CoV-2 infection, which was confirmed by nucleocapsid antibody tests that came back negative both before and after vaccination. The library relied on the immunoSEQ multiplex PCR assay. The table comes from immuneACCESS by way of TCRdb, which keeps in-frame sequences with V and J called. Part of the clones is missing from these tables; in studies checked, under half for an unresolved V gene and the rest for unknown reasons. This sample has some 68,000 clones in its table, and 80% of those were observed once. The leading ten clones occupy less than 15% of the sample.

Sample: CD4+ T cells from PBMCs cultured with SARS-CoV-2 spike peptides, taken before COVID-19 vaccination. The cell subset or site label corresponds to: SARS-CoV-2 spike overlapping peptide pool stimulation. The receptors were gathered from a human donor who received a COVID-19 vaccine.

This rearrangement joins TRBV7-3 to TRBJ2-2, with D uncertain. This CDR3 has 14 residues. CDR1 SGHTA and CDR2 FQGTGA come from the germline V gene. V lost 3 bases and J lost 0, with 5 bases in between. The CDR3 loop reads CASSFTANTGELFF. In nucleotides, the CDR3 is TGTGCCAGCAGCTTCACGGCGAACACCGGGGAGCTGTTTTTT.

The V and J genes are TRBV3-1 (or the pseudogene TRBV3-2) and TRBJ2-7; tentatively, D is TRBD2 (7 bases). The CDR3 totals 14 residues. The germline CDR1 and CDR2 sequences are LGHDT and YNNKEL (reference sequence). V lost 1 base and J lost 10, with 17 bases in between. CDR3 sequence: CASSQGGGHATQYV. Here the CDR3 DNA reads TGTGCCAGCAGCCAAGGGGGGGGACATGCAACCCAGTACGTC.

The CDR3 DNA follows: TGTGCCAGCAGCTTAGGGAGGGAGGGTATGGAGACCCAGTACTTC. Amino acid sequence: CASSLGREGMETQYF. The rearrangement links TRBV7-7 to TRBJ2-5, with 7 positions matching TRBD2. This CDR3 spans 15 amino acids. V trimming: 1 base; J trimming: 5 bases; junction bases outside the gene matches: 7. Germline CDR1 is SSHAT and CDR2 is FNYEAQ (reference sequence).

The chain recombines TRBV6-2 or TRBV6-3 with TRBJ2-3; TRBD2 matches 9 bases. The junction had 6 bases not matched to a gene; V was cut back by 0 bases and J by 2 bases. The CDR3 extends over 17 amino acids. Per germline, CDR1 MNHEY and CDR2 SVGEGT. CDR3 residues: CASSYSRAGGITDTQYF. The CDR3, as DNA: TGTGCCAGCAGTTACTCTCGAGCGGGGGGAATCACAGATACGCAGTATTTT.

CDR3 amino acids: CASSLSRTVSGANVLTF. For the CDR3, the DNA is TGCGCCAGCAGCCTATCCCGGACTGTCTCTGGGGCCAACGTCCTGACTTTC. The chain employs TRBV5-1 and TRBJ2-6; D is perhaps TRBD2 (5 bases). Trimming stripped 4 bases from V and 0 bases from J, with 14 bases between. This CDR3 has 17 residues. Per germline, CDR1 SGHRS and CDR2 YFSETQ.

V and J are TRBV11-2 and TRBJ2-7; TRBD1 matches at 11 bases. The trim removed 4 bases at V and 0 bases at J, leaving 8 bases unmatched. CDR1 is SGHAT and CDR2 is FQNNGV in the germline V gene. The CDR3 sequence is 17 residues long. CDR3 amino acids: CASSSRGDRGSSYEQYV. The DNA for the CDR3 is TGTGCCAGCAGCTCCAGAGGGGACAGGGGGTCCTCCTACGAGCAGTACGTC.

This chain joins TRBV5-1 and TRBJ2-7; 9 bases fit TRBD1. Germline V gene lookup returns CDR1 SGHRS and CDR2 YFSETQ. The CDR3 totals 15 residues. J lost 7 bases, V lost 4 bases, and 12 bases had no gene match. Here the CDR3 reads CASSLGQGAVGEQYV. The CDR3 DNA follows: TGCGCCAGCAGCCTGGGACAGGGCGCAGTGGGGGAGCAGTACGTC.

In nucleotides, the CDR3 is TGCGCCAGCAGCCAGCGGACAGGGGCCGACGCAGATACGCAGTATTTT. This sequence encodes CASSQRTGADADTQYF. The J gene is TRBJ2-3, the V gene TRBV4-1, with TRBD1 matching 9 bases. Trimming took 3 bases from V and 4 from J; bases not matched to a gene: 8. Germline CDR1 is MGHRA and CDR2 is YSYEKL. The CDR3 totals 16 residues.

CDR3 DNA: TGTGCCAGCAGTCCCTATGCGGGGGGAGGCCCAGATACGCAGTATTTT. It yields the protein CASSPYAGGGPDTQYF. The rearrangement joins TRBV6-2 or TRBV6-3 to TRBJ2-3; the match to TRBD2 covers 8 bases. The CDR3 runs to 16 residues. Per the germline V gene, CDR1 is MNHEY and CDR2 is SVGEGT. Trimming took 5 bases from V and 4 from J; bases not matched to a gene: 11.

The V call is TRBV5-4, the J call TRBJ1-1; unclear D gene. V was trimmed by 0 bases and J by 0 bases, leaving 6 bases between them. Per the germline V gene, CDR1 is SGHNT and CDR2 is YYREEE (reference sequence). There are 14 residues in the CDR3. The CDR3, as DNA: TGTGCCAGCAGCTTGGAAACCCTGAACACTGAAGCTTTCTTT. This sequence encodes CASSLETLNTEAFF. Full variable domain (rest looked up from reference TRBV5-4 and TRBJ1-1): ETGVTQSPTHLIKTRGQQVTLRCSSQSGHNTVSWYQQALGQGPQFIFQYYREEENGRGNFPPRFSGLQFPNYSSELNVNALELDDSALYLCASSLETLNTEAFFGQGTRLTVV.

The J gene is TRBJ2-5, the V gene TRBV10-3; 8 nucleotides agree with TRBD1. The CDR3 is 13 amino acids. From germline, CDR1 is ENHRY and CDR2 SYGVKD. V lost 4 bases and J lost 3; bases outside the gene matches: 1. The CDR3 DNA reads as TGTGCCATCAGTGCACAGGGGGAAGAGACCCAGTACTTC. It translates to CAISAQGEETQYF.

The chain employs TRBV7-2 and TRBJ2-5; 9 positions agree with TRBD2. Germline lookup yields CDR1 SGHTA and CDR2 FQGNSA. With V trimmed by 5 bases and J by 5 bases, 12 bases remained unmatched. This CDR3 has 16 residues. The chain's CDR3 is CASSPGAGGSGETQYF. The CDR3 DNA sequence: TGTGCCAGCAGCCCAGGGGCGGGGGGGAGCGGGGAGACCCAGTACTTC.

CDR3 sequence: CAWSMAWGTATNEKLFF. In DNA, the CDR3 is TGTGCCTGGAGTATGGCATGGGGAACAGCAACTAATGAAAAACTGTTTTTT. This chain uses TRBV30 with TRBJ1-4; D is unclear. The CDR3 totals 17 residues. From germline, CDR1 is GTSNPN and CDR2 SVGIG (reference sequence). V was cut by 2 bases and J by 0 bases, with 16 bases left in between.

This clone was recorded only once. The rearrangement links TRBV6-5 to TRBJ1-5; TRBD1 is a possible D gene (6 bases). Germline V lookup: CDR1 MNHEY, CDR2 SVGAGI. CDR3 length equals 13 residues. Trimming cost V 4 bases and J 4 bases, with 8 bases left between them. The CDR3 DNA sequence: TGTGCCAGCAGTTTCCAGGGGAATCAGCCCCAGCATTTT. This codes for CASSFQGNQPQHF.

The V and J genes are TRBV6-5 and TRBJ1-3; possibly TRBD1 for D (5 bases). CDR1 is MNHEY and CDR2 is SVGAGI in the germline V gene. The CDR3 sequence is 14 residues long. Trimming removed 6 bases at V and 1 base at J, with 10 bases between. CDR3 amino acids: CASSRDFSGNTIYF. The CDR3 DNA follows: TGTGCCAGCAGCCGGGACTTTTCTGGAAACACCATATATTTT.

This clone came up a few times. The gene calls are TRBV5-1 and TRBJ1-5; TRBD1 aligns across 9 bases. Germline CDR1 and CDR2: SGHRS and YFSETQ. The trim removed 5 bases at V and 4 bases at J, leaving 13 bases unmatched. The CDR3 covers 17 residues. CDR3 protein: CASRPATRDRANQPQHF. The CDR3 nucleotides are TGCGCCAGCAGACCAGCAACAAGGGACAGGGCGAATCAGCCCCAGCATTTT.

The chain couples TRBV13 to TRBJ2-5; D is ambiguous. Germline V gives CDR1 PRHDT, CDR2 FYEKMQ (reference sequence). The CDR3 runs 12 residues. The V end lost 8 bases, the J end lost 1 base, and 8 bases lay between the germline ends. Written as DNA, the CDR3 is TGTGCCAGCGGACCGATCCAAGAGACCCAGTACTTC. Its protein is CASGPIQETQYF.

The V call is TRBV19, the J call TRBJ2-5, with D unclear. Trimming cost V 1 base and J 2 bases, with 11 bases left between them. The CDR3 has 15 residues. Germline-derived CDR1 and CDR2 are LNHDA and SQIVND (reference sequence). The CDR3 DNA is TGTGCCAGTAGTATAGGCGTGGGAACTCAAGAGACCCAGTACTTC. Encoded protein: CASSIGVGTQETQYF.

This clone was counted a single time. V and J are TRBV24-1 and TRBJ2-1; the match to TRBD1 covers 10 bases. The CDR3 consists of 17 residues. The V gene's germline CDR1 is KGHDR and CDR2 SFDVKD. Trimming removed 4 bases from V and 8 bases from J; junction bases left unmatched: 13. The CDR3 reads CATSEGRRTGGGDEQFF. The CDR3 bases are TGTGCCACCAGTGAAGGTAGGAGGACAGGGGGTGGCGATGAGCAGTTCTTC.

There are a few counts of this clone. The gene calls are TRBV7-3 and TRBJ2-2; possible D gene TRBD2, 5 bases. V was pared by 4 bases and J by 6 bases, with 15 bases between. Germline V gene lookup returns CDR1 SGHTA and CDR2 FQGTGA. CDR3 length: 15 amino acids. CDR3 bases: TGTGCCAGCAGCTCATCAGGCGCGGGCCCCGGGGAGCTGTTTTTT. Amino acids: CASSSSGAGPGELFF.

The chain is built from TRBV6-6 and TRBJ2-7; 7 bases match TRBD1. This CDR3 is built from 14 residues. Germline V gene data show CDR1 as MNHNY and CDR2 as SVGAGI (reference sequence). Germline trimming cut 8 bases from V and 3 bases from J; bases unmatched to any gene: 10. This CDR3 reads CASAPRDSNYEQYV. The CDR3 DNA reads as TGTGCCAGCGCCCCCCGGGACAGCAACTACGAGCAGTACGTC.

V usage is TRBV9 and J usage is TRBJ2-3, with 7 bases identical to TRBD2. The trim removed 4 bases at V and 2 bases at J, leaving 7 bases unmatched. Germline values: CDR1 SGDLS, CDR2 YYNGEE. This CDR3 comprises 15 residues. CDR3 sequence reads: CASSQTSRNTDTQYF. CDR3 bases: TGTGCCAGCAGCCAGACTAGCAGAAACACAGATACGCAGTATTTT.

This chain connects TRBV27 to TRBJ1-6, with 8 nucleotides matching TRBD1. CDR1 MNHEY and CDR2 SMNVEV come from the germline V gene (reference sequence). V shed 4 bases and J 7 bases; nucleotides not matched to a gene: 3. The CDR3 runs 14 residues. The CDR3 loop is CASSSRGRNSPLHF. CDR3 nucleotide sequence: TGTGCCAGCAGTTCCAGGGGGCGGAATTCACCCCTCCACTTT.

The genes are TRBV18 and TRBJ2-1; 12 bases line up with TRBD1. Germline CDR1 is KGHSH and CDR2 is LQKENI. V shed 6 bases and J 9 bases; nucleotides not matched to a gene: 3. CDR3 length equals 13 residues. As DNA, the CDR3 is TGTGCCAGCTCGGGGACAGGGGGCGCTGAGCAGTTCTTC. It specifies CASSGTGGAEQFF.

The rearrangement joins TRBV7-2 to TRBJ1-6; no firm D call. Germline V gives CDR1 SGHTA, CDR2 FQGNSA. Trimming left V 4 bases short and J 9 bases short, with 10 bases between. The CDR3 is made up of 13 amino acids. As DNA, the CDR3 is TGTGCCAGCAGCTCCCGTCGGGGTTCACCCCTCCACTTT. Amino acids: CASSSRRGSPLHF.

CDR3 sequence (DNA): TGTGCCAGTAGCCAGGGGGACAGGGTGATTAATGGCTACACCTTC. Translated: CASSQGDRVINGYTF. The chain carries TRBV19 and TRBJ1-2; 9 bases are a match to TRBD1. The J segment lost 6 bases and the V segment lost 6 bases, leaving 11 bases of the junction unmatched. Germline V gene lookup returns CDR1 LNHDA and CDR2 SQIVND (reference sequence). This CDR3 spans 15 amino acids.

The V call is TRBV20-1, the J call TRBJ2-5; a possible D gene is TRBD2 (5 bases). CDR3 length equals 13 residues. The V end lost 3 bases, the J end lost 7 bases, and 15 bases lay between the germline ends. Germline CDR1 and CDR2: DFQATT and SNEGSKA (reference sequence). This CDR3 reads CSASSNSRGTQYF. In nucleotides, the CDR3 is TGCAGTGCTAGTTCGAACTCCCGGGGGACCCAGTACTTC.

Only a few counts were recorded for this clone. This chain joins TRBV7-2 and TRBJ2-7, with D possibly matching TRBD1 (6 bases). V gave up 5 bases and J gave up 2 bases, with 13 bases separating them. The CDR3 covers 14 residues. Germline V gene lookup returns CDR1 SGHTA and CDR2 FQGNSA. CDR3 nucleotide sequence: TGTGCCAGCAGCGTACAAACAGGGCCCTACGAGCAGTACGTC. Protein: CASSVQTGPYEQYV.

The CDR3 DNA is TGTGCCACCACCCAGATAAAAACAGGGGGCCAGGAGACCCAGTACTTC. Translation: CATTQIKTGGQETQYF. The rearrangement links TRBV15 to TRBJ2-5; 9 nucleotides match TRBD1. CDR3 length equals 16 residues. The germline V gene has CDR1 LNHNV and CDR2 YYDKDF (reference sequence). After removal of 7 bases from V and 5 bases from J, the junction contained 14 bases not matched to a gene.

This chain joins TRBV19 and TRBJ1-6; TRBD1 is a possible D gene (6 bases). The CDR3 totals 15 residues. Trimming cost V 6 bases and J 9 bases, with 18 bases left between them. Per the germline V gene, CDR1 is LNHDA and CDR2 is SQIVND (reference sequence). CDR3 region: CASRTEGGVSSPLHF. DNA for the CDR3: TGTGCCAGTAGAACCGAGGGGGGCGTGAGTTCACCCCTCCACTTT.